A single sample gave rise to the 18 T cell receptor beta chains below, sequenced in a study of Ad26.COV2.S vaccination and SARS-CoV-2 variants. Clones were read by immunoSEQ multiplex PCR, and TCRdb kept only the in-frame ones, dropping some. This sample has about 420,000 clones, with around 87% found just once. Treatment specified: some 20 received Ad26.COV2.S at low or high dose, single or two shots; several received placebo; per-sample allocation not given. The samples date from day 63 after the first vaccine or placebo injection. The sample consisted of peripheral blood, taken in a trial of Ad26.COV2.S vaccine versus placebo. These receptors were collected from a person between 18 and 59 years old who received the Ad26.COV2.S COVID-19 vaccine or a placebo.

This chain uses TRBV2 with TRBJ1-4; 10 nucleotides agree with TRBD1. V lost 8 bases and J lost 3; bases outside the gene matches: 3. Germline CDR1 is SNHLY and CDR2 is FYNNEI. The CDR3 is made up of 14 amino acids. CDR3 region: CASRQGAANEKLFF. The CDR3 bases are TGTGCCAGCCGACAGGGGGCGGCTAATGAAAAACTGTTTTTT.

This clone was seen just once. The chain couples TRBV27 to TRBJ1-1; D gene unclear. The CDR3 has 13 amino acids. V lost 5 bases, J lost 5 bases, and 12 bases lay in between. CDR1 MNHEY and CDR2 SMNVEV come from the germline V gene (reference sequence). CDR3 sequence: CASSPPTRTEAFF. The CDR3, as DNA: TGTGCCAGCAGTCCCCCGACGAGGACTGAAGCTTTCTTT.

The V gene is TRBV6-2 or TRBV6-3, the J gene TRBJ2-1; TRBD2 matches 8 bases. This CDR3 region has 15 residues. After removal of 5 bases from V and 6 bases from J, the junction contained 9 bases not matched to a gene. Looked up from germline, CDR1 is MNHEY and CDR2 is SVGEGT. The CDR3 loop is CASSRPGLGPNEQFF. For the CDR3, the DNA is TGTGCCAGCAGTAGACCGGGACTAGGTCCCAATGAGCAGTTCTTC.

A note on this clone: This CDR3 fails to terminate in the conserved phenylalanine or tryptophan, so it likely reflects a read error. The limits of the CDR3 on the DNA are not certain, so only TCRdb's listed CDR3 is given. V is TRBV23-1 and J is TRBJ2-7; TRBD1 is taken as the D call from the table, unchecked against the DNA. TRBV23-1 is known as an ORF, though its function is uncertain. The CDR3 extends over 13 residues, inclusive of both ends. The CDR3 sequence is CASSRTPPNKGEI.

J is TRBJ1-5 and V is TRBV6-5, with a weak D call TRBD1 (5 bases). Trimming left V 5 bases short and J 6 bases short, with 17 bases between. CDR1 and CDR2 from the germline V gene are MNHEY and SVGAGI. The CDR3 loop spans 15 amino acids. The CDR3 sequence: CASSPSGGKGQPQHF. The CDR3 DNA follows: TGTGCCAGCAGTCCCTCGGGGGGGAAAGGTCAGCCCCAGCATTTT.

This clone came up once. Other DNA sequences in the same sample also yield this CDR3. The genes are TRBV7-9 and TRBJ2-2; D might be TRBD2 (6 bases). Germline CDR1 is SEHNR and CDR2 is FQNEAQ (reference sequence). Trimming pared 1 base from V and 5 bases from J, leaving 8 bases between. The CDR3 is made up of 14 amino acids. The CDR3 DNA reads as TGTGCCAGCAGCTTAGTTGGAGGGACCGGGGAGCTGTTTTTT. It translates to CASSLVGGTGELFF.

The chain has TRBV7-9 and TRBJ1-6; TRBD1 is a possible D gene (5 bases). The CDR3 consists of 12 residues. V lost 6 bases to trimming and J lost 5 bases, with 5 bases between them. The germline V gene has CDR1 SEHNR and CDR2 FQNEAQ (reference sequence). The CDR3 DNA reads TGTGCCAGCAGGGACAATAATTCACCCCTCCACTTT. It specifies CASRDNNSPLHF.

This chain uses TRBV5-4 with TRBJ2-2; D unclear. CDR1 is SGHNT and CDR2 is YYREEE in the germline V gene (reference sequence). The CDR3 sequence is 12 residues long. V lost 3 bases and J lost 10, with 10 bases in between. The CDR3 DNA reads TGTGCCAGCAGCTCGGCATCAGCGGAGCTGTTTTTT. This encodes CASSSASAELFF. The full variable domain, its missing parts supplied by reference TRBV5-4 and TRBJ2-2, is ETGVTQSPTHLIKTRGQQVTLRCSSQSGHNTVSWYQQALGQGPQFIFQYYREEENGRGNFPPRFSGLQFPNYSSELNVNALELDDSALYLCASSSASAELFFGEGSRLTVL.

This sequence joins TRBV5-4 and TRBJ2-1; TRBD2 is a possible D gene (5 bases). V shed 0 bases and J shed 0 bases, with 10 bases lying between them. The CDR3 runs 16 residues. Per germline, CDR1 SGHNT and CDR2 YYREEE (reference sequence). The CDR3 nucleotides read TGTGCCAGCAGCTTGGGGTCCGGGGTCTCCTACAATGAGCAGTTCTTC. This encodes CASSLGSGVSYNEQFF.

The chain has TRBV7-9 and TRBJ2-7; TRBD1 agrees at 7 bases. This CDR3 contains 14 residues. V shed 3 bases and J 4 bases; nucleotides not matched to a gene: 6. The germline gives CDR1 SEHNR, CDR2 FQNEAQ (reference sequence). The DNA for the CDR3 is TGTGCCAGCAGCTTTACCGGGACAGAGTACGAGCAGTACTTC. Encoded protein: CASSFTGTEYEQYF.

This chain links TRBV2 with TRBJ1-2, with 8 bases aligning to TRBD1. The V gene's germline CDR1 is SNHLY and CDR2 FYNNEI. The trim removed 8 bases at V and 5 bases at J, leaving 7 bases unmatched. There are 13 residues in the CDR3. CDR3 in DNA: TGTGCCAGCCGTACAGGGGGGAGGTATGGCTACACCTTC. As protein: CASRTGGRYGYTF.

V is TRBV29-1 and J is TRBJ1-2; possibly TRBD1 for D (5 bases). This CDR3 has 13 residues. Germline V gene data show CDR1 as SQVTM and CDR2 as ANQGSEA. V lost 4 bases and J 0 bases, leaving 9 bases between the germline ends. CDR3 loop: CSVGGGANYGYTF. The DNA for the CDR3 is TGCAGCGTTGGGGGAGGGGCTAACTATGGCTACACCTTC.

The rearrangement uses TRBV5-1 and TRBJ2-1; D remains unclear. Per germline, CDR1 SGHRS and CDR2 YFSETQ. Trimming removed 0 bases from V and 6 bases from J, with 10 bases in between. The CDR3 contains 14 residues. Here the CDR3 reads CASSLAVTANEQFF. The CDR3 region has the DNA TGCGCCAGCAGCTTGGCAGTGACCGCCAATGAGCAGTTCTTC.

The V call is TRBV9, the J call TRBJ2-2; TRBD1 agrees at 8 bases. Unmatched junction bases numbered 10, after V lost 4 bases and J lost 5 bases. The CDR3 has 16 residues. In germline, CDR1 is SGDLS, CDR2 YYNGEE. CDR3 nucleotides: TGTGCCAGCAGCTCACGACAGGGGCGAGAAACCGGGGAGCTGTTTTTT. Translation gives CASSSRQGRETGELFF.

This clone showed up just a few times. V is TRBV4-1 and J is TRBJ1-1, with 7 bases fitting TRBD1. V trimming: 3 bases; J trimming: 0 bases; junction bases outside the gene matches: 4. Per the germline V gene, CDR1 is MGHRA and CDR2 is YSYEKL. The CDR3 contains 15 residues. The CDR3 DNA sequence: TGCGCCAGCAGCCATGGGGACAGAATGAACACTGAAGCTTTCTTT. Its protein is CASSHGDRMNTEAFF.

The V gene is TRBV18, the J gene TRBJ2-7, with a possible D match to TRBD1 (6 bases). This CDR3 comprises 14 residues. Germline V CDR1 and CDR2: KGHSH, LQKENI. Trimming left V 3 bases short and J 4 bases short, with 13 bases between. The CDR3 is CASSPVGRGYEQYF. As DNA, the CDR3 is TGTGCCAGCTCACCCGTCGGTAGGGGGTACGAGCAGTACTTC.

The chain links TRBV6-2 or TRBV6-3 to TRBJ2-7, with D perhaps matching TRBD1 (6 bases). The CDR3 is made up of 13 amino acids. The V gene lost 4 bases and the J gene lost 5 bases, with 12 bases spanning the gap. Germline values: CDR1 MNHEY, CDR2 SVGEGT. The chain's CDR3 is CASSFGQTNEQYF. CDR3 nucleotide sequence: TGTGCCAGCAGTTTCGGACAGACCAACGAGCAGTACTTC.

The chain uses TRBV9 and TRBJ2-7; 9 bases align to TRBD2. Germline V gene data show CDR1 as SGDLS and CDR2 as YYNGEE. The junction had 13 bases not matched to a gene; V was cut back by 4 bases and J by 2 bases. The CDR3 sequence is 17 residues long. The CDR3 protein is CASSSQRSSGATYEQYF. For the CDR3, the DNA is TGTGCCAGCAGCTCCCAGCGGTCTAGCGGGGCTACCTACGAGCAGTACTTC.